Listed below are T cell receptor beta chains from one sample, sequenced in a study of T-cell reconstitution after alpha-beta-depleted transplantation in children. TCRdb reprocessed the PCR reads via MiXCR and lists one record per CDR3 protein. The repertoire consists of about 210,000 distinct CDR3 sequences, with about 15% occurring once and the leading ten covering 43%. The starting material was PBMCs, mostly from graft donor cells, obtained 360 days after TCRalphabeta/CD19-depleted stem cell transplant. The receptors stem from a male patient between 2 and 15 years old who had a stem cell transplant for acute lymphoblastic leukemia, so the T cells may come from the graft donor. CDR3s include the opening cysteine and the closing phenylalanine or tryptophan. The order of the fields is D gene, clone size, V gene, J gene, CDR3 DNA, CDR3 protein. A D gene is named only where the DNA matches it firmly. Some rows have no size entry. The others give once, few or many, or a class for an expanded clone.

d_call: TRBD2; clone_size: many; v_call: TRBV6-4; j_call: TRBJ2-2; cdr3_nt: TGTGCCAGCCGACTAGCGGGGGGAACCGGGGAGCTGTTTTTT; cdr3_aa: CASRLAGGTGELFF
d_call: TRBD1; clone_size: many; v_call: TRBV5-5; j_call: TRBJ2-3; cdr3_nt: TGTGCCAGCAGCCTCCTCGGACAGGGGAGCACAGATACGCAGTATTTT; cdr3_aa: CASSLLGQGSTDTQYF
d_call: -; clone_size: few; v_call: TRBV19; j_call: TRBJ1-1; cdr3_nt: TGTGCCAGTAGTCCAGACAGCACTGAAGCTTTCTTT; cdr3_aa: CASSPDSTEAFF
d_call: -; clone_size: few; v_call: TRBV12-3/TRBV12-4; j_call: TRBJ2-5; cdr3_nt: TGTGCCAGCAGTTTCGGATCAGGGAGAATTGAGACCCAGTACTTC; cdr3_aa: CASSFGSGRIETQYF
d_call: -; clone_size: -; v_call: TRBV5-1; j_call: TRBJ1-1; cdr3_nt: TGCGCCAGCAGCCCGGGACTGTCGAACACTGAAGCTTTCTTT; cdr3_aa: CASSPGLSNTEAFF
d_call: -; clone_size: few; v_call: TRBV6-4; j_call: TRBJ2-1; cdr3_nt: TGTGCCAGCAGTGACAGGACTGCAAAGGAGCAGTTCTTC; cdr3_aa: CASSDRTAKEQFF
d_call: -; clone_size: -; v_call: TRBV4-2; j_call: TRBJ1-4; cdr3_nt: TGTGCCAGCAGCCAACAACAGGGTACGGGGGAAAAACTGTTTTTT; cdr3_aa: CASSQQQGTGEKLFF
d_call: TRBD2; clone_size: few; v_call: TRBV13; j_call: TRBJ2-1; cdr3_nt: TGTGCCAGCAGCTTAGGCCGATGGGGGGGCTCCTACAATGAGCAGTTCTTC; cdr3_aa: CASSLGRWGGSYNEQFF
d_call: -; clone_size: few; v_call: TRBV7-6; j_call: TRBJ2-1; cdr3_nt: TGTGCCAGCAGCCCTCGATTAATAGATGAGCAGTTCTTC; cdr3_aa: CASSPRLIDEQFF
d_call: -; clone_size: many; v_call: TRBV20-1; j_call: TRBJ2-5; cdr3_nt: TGCAGTGCCAGGACCCTACAAGAGACCCAGTACTTC; cdr3_aa: CSARTLQETQYF
d_call: TRBD2; clone_size: many; v_call: TRBV6-4; j_call: TRBJ2-3; cdr3_nt: TGTGCCAGCAGTGACCGCGGGGGGGCCGCGGATACGCAGTATTTT; cdr3_aa: CASSDRGGAADTQYF
d_call: -; clone_size: many; v_call: TRBV6-2/TRBV6-3; j_call: TRBJ1-2; cdr3_nt: TGTGCCAGCAGCCATCGGGGGAGCGGCTACACCTTC; cdr3_aa: CASSHRGSGYTF
d_call: TRBD1; clone_size: few; v_call: TRBV20-1; j_call: TRBJ1-5; cdr3_nt: TGCAGTGCTTTTCGGGACAGAGATCAGCCCCAGCATTTT; cdr3_aa: CSAFRDRDQPQHF
d_call: -; clone_size: few; v_call: TRBV6-2/TRBV6-3; j_call: TRBJ2-1; cdr3_nt: TGTGCCAGCAGTTACCCCGACAGGCCGAACAATGAGCAGTTCTTC; cdr3_aa: CASSYPDRPNNEQFF
d_call: TRBD1; clone_size: few; v_call: TRBV5-1; j_call: TRBJ1-2; cdr3_nt: TGCGCCAGCAGCCCCGCAGGGGGAGACTATGGCTACACCTTC; cdr3_aa: CASSPAGGDYGYTF
d_call: -; clone_size: few; v_call: TRBV27; j_call: TRBJ1-2; cdr3_nt: TGTGCCAGCCAGGGTAACTATGGCTACACCTTC; cdr3_aa: CASQGNYGYTF
d_call: TRBD2; clone_size: -; v_call: TRBV9; j_call: TRBJ2-3; cdr3_nt: TGTGCCAGCGCTAGCGGGGCCAGCACAGATACGCAGTATTTT; cdr3_aa: CASASGASTDTQYF
d_call: TRBD2; clone_size: few; v_call: TRBV7-2; j_call: TRBJ2-5; cdr3_nt: TGTGCCAGCAGCTTTCGGAGGCGGGGGGGACAAGAGACCCAGTACTTC; cdr3_aa: CASSFRRRGGQETQYF
d_call: -; clone_size: -; v_call: TRBV4-1; j_call: TRBJ2-5; cdr3_nt: TGCGCCAGCAGCCAAGATTCCTGGGACCTGGCGGGAAGCCAAGAGACCCAGTACTTC; cdr3_aa: CASSQDSWDLAGSQETQYF
d_call: -; clone_size: -; v_call: TRBV4-2; j_call: TRBJ2-7; cdr3_nt: TGTGCCACCGAGAGCAGGGGCCTCTCCTACGAGCAGTACTTC; cdr3_aa: CATESRGLSYEQYF
d_call: -; clone_size: -; v_call: TRBV3-1; j_call: TRBJ1-2; cdr3_nt: TGTGCCAGCAGCCAAGAACGGGGGAGGCATGGCTACACCTTC; cdr3_aa: CASSQERGRHGYTF
d_call: TRBD2; clone_size: once; v_call: TRBV19; j_call: TRBJ2-1; cdr3_nt: TGTGCCAGTGAGTCACTAGCGACGAGTAATGAGCAGTTCTTC; cdr3_aa: CASESLATSNEQFF
d_call: -; clone_size: -; v_call: TRBV12-3/TRBV12-4; j_call: TRBJ2-5; cdr3_nt: TGTGCCAGCAGCCCTGCGGTGGGTAGAAGAGAAACCCAGTACTTC; cdr3_aa: CASSPAVGRRETQYF
d_call: -; clone_size: many; v_call: TRBV10-1; j_call: TRBJ1-1; cdr3_nt: TGCGCCAGCAGCGCGACAGGTGCCACTGAAGCTTTCTTT; cdr3_aa: CASSATGATEAFF
d_call: -; clone_size: few; v_call: TRBV2; j_call: TRBJ2-5; cdr3_nt: TGTGCCAGCACCCTGGAGACCCAGTACTTC; cdr3_aa: CASTLETQYF
d_call: -; clone_size: -; v_call: TRBV5-5; j_call: TRBJ1-2; cdr3_nt: TGTGCCAGCAGCTTTCGAATAGGGGAGGTCGGCTACACCTTC; cdr3_aa: CASSFRIGEVGYTF
d_call: TRBD1; clone_size: -; v_call: TRBV28; j_call: TRBJ2-1; cdr3_nt: TGTGCCAGCAGTTCCGGGACAGGGAAAACCAATGAGCAGTTCTTC; cdr3_aa: CASSSGTGKTNEQFF